This TCR beta chain was retrieved from a study of cytomegalovirus exposure and HLA in healthy donors. Looking at the study overall: Tens of millions of unique TCRs from HLA-typed donors were held in an early data release.

Findings and caveats of the study: Analysis was carried out at a later point, and it linked a missense DCLRE1C variant to TCR beta V- and J-gene trimming.

Researchers ran the PCR with 60 Vbeta and 13 Jbeta primers. TCRdb's table, derived via immunoSEQ multiplex PCR, lists solely in-frame clones and lacks some. Among 90,000 to 130,000 clones listed, around 70% were seen once. As for this clone: Antigen specificity is unknown.

Sequenced: PBMCs. This receptor was identified in a man aged 25 to 45 in good health and CMV-seropositive.

CDR3 nucleotide sequence: TGTGCCAGTCAATCTGTCGGGTCAACTGAAGCTTTCTTT. It codes for CASQSVGSTEAFF. The V and J genes are TRBV19 and TRBJ1-1, with D unresolved. The CDR3 totals 13 residues. V was cut by 8 bases and J by 5 bases, with 15 bases left in between. The germline V gene encodes CDR1 LNHDA and CDR2 SQIVND (reference sequence).